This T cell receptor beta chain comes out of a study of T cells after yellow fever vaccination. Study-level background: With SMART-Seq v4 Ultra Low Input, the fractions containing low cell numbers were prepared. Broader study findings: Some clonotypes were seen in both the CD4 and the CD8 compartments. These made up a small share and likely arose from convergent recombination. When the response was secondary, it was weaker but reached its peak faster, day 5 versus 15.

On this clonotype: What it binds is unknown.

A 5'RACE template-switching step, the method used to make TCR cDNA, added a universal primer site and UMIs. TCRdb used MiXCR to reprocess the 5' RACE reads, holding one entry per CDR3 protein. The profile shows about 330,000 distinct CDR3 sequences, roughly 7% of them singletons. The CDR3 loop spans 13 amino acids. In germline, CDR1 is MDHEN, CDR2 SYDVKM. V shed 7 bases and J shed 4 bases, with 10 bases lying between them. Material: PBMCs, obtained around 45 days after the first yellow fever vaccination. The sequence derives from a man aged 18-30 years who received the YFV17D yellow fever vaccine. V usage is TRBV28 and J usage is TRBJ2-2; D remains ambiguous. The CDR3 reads CASTQWGTGELFF. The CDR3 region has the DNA TGTGCCAGCACCCAGTGGGGCACCGGGGAGCTGTTTTTT.